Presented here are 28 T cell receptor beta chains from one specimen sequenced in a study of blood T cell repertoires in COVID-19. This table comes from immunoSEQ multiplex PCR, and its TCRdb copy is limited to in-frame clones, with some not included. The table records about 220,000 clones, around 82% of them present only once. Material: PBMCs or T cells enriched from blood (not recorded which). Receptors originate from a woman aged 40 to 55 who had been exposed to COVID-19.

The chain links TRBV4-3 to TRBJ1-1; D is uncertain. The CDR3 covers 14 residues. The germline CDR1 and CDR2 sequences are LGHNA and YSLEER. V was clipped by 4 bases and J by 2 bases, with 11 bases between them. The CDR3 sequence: CASSPESLNTEAFF. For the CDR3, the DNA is TGCGCCAGCAGCCCCGAGAGTCTAAACACTGAAGCTTTCTTT.

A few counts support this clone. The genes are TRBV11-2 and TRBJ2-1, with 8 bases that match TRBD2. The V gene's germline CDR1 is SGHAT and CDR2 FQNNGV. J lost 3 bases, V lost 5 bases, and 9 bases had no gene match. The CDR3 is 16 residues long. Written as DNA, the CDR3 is TGTGCCAGCAGCCTCGCCCGGGGGGGCCTCTACAATGAGCAGTTCTTC. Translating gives CASSLARGGLYNEQFF.

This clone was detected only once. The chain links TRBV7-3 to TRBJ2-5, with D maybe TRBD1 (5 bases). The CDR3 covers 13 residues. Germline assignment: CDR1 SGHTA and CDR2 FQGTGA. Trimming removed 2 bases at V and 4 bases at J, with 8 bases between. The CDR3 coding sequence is TGTGCCAGCAGCTTATGGCAGGGAGAGACCCAGTACTTC. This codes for CASSLWQGETQYF.

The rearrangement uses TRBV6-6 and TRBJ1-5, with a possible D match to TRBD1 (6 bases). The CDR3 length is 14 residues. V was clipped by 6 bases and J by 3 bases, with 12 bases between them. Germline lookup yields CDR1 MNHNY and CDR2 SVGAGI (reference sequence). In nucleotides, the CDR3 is TGTGCCAGCAGCCCAGGACAGCACAATCAGCCCCAGCATTTT. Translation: CASSPGQHNQPQHF.

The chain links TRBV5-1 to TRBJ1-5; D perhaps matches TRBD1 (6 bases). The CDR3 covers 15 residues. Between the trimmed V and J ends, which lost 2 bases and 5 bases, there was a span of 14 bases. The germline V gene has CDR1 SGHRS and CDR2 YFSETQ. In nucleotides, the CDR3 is TGCGCCAGCAGCTTTGCCGGGGGGCAGGATCAGCCCCAGCATTTT. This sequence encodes CASSFAGGQDQPQHF.

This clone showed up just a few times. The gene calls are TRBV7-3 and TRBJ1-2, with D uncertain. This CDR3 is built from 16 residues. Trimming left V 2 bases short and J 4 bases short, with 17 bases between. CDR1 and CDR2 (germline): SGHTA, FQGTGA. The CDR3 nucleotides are TGTGCCAGCAGCTTATCGGCGGCCCAGGAGGCCTATGGCTACACCTTC. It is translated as CASSLSAAQEAYGYTF.

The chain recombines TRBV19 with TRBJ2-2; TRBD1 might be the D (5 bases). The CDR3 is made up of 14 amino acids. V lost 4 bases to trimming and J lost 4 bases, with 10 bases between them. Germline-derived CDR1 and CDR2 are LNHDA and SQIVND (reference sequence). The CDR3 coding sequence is TGTGCCAGTAGTACCCAGACAGTCACCGGGGAGCTGTTTTTT. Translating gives CASSTQTVTGELFF.

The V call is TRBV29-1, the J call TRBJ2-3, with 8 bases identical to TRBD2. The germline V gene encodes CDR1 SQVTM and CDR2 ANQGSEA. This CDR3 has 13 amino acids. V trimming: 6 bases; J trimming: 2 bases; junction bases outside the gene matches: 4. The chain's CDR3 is CSVGAGDTDTQYF. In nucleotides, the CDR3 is TGCAGCGTCGGAGCGGGGGACACAGATACGCAGTATTTT.

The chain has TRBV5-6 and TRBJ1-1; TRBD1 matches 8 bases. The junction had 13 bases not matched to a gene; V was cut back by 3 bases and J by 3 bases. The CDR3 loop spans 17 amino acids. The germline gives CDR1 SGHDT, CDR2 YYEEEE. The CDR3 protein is CASSSRTGRGVDTEAFF. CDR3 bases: TGTGCCAGCAGCTCTCGGACAGGGAGGGGCGTCGACACTGAAGCTTTCTTT.

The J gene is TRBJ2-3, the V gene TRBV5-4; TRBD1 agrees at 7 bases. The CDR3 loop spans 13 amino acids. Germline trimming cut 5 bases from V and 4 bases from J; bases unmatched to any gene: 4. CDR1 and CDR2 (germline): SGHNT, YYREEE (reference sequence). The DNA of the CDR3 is TGTGCCAGCAGTTATCAGGGGGCAGATACGCAGTATTTT. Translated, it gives CASSYQGADTQYF.

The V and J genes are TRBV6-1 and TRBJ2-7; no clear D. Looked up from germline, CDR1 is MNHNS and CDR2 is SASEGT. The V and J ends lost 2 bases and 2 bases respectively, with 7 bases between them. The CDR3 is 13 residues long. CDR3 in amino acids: CASSESRTYEQYF. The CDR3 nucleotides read TGTGCCAGCAGTGAATCCAGGACCTACGAGCAGTACTTC.

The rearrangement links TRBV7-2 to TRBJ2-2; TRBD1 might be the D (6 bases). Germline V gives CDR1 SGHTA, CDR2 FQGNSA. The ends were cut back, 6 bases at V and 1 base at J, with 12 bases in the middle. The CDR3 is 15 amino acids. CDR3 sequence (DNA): TGTGCCAGCAGTCCTGACAGGAGGAACACCGGGGAGCTGTTTTTT. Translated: CASSPDRRNTGELFF.

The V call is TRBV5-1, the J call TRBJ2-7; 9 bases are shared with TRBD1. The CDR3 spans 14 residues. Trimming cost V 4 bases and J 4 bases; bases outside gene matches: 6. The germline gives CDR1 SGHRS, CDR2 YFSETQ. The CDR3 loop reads CASSPDRGGYEQYF. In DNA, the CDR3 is TGCGCCAGCAGCCCAGACAGGGGGGGGTACGAGCAGTACTTC.

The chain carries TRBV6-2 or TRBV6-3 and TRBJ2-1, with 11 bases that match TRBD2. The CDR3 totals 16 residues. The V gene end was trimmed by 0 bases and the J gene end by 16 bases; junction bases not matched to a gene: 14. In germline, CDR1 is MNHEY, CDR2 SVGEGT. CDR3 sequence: CASSYSHGLAGTRDFF. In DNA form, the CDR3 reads TGTGCCAGCAGTTACTCCCACGGACTAGCGGGCACCAGAGACTTCTTC.

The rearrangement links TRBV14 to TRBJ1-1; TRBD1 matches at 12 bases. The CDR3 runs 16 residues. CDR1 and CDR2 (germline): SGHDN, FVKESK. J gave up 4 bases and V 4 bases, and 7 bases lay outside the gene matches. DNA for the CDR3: TGTGCCAGCAGCCCCGGGACAGGGGGCATGGGCACTGAAGCTTTCTTT. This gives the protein CASSPGTGGMGTEAFF.

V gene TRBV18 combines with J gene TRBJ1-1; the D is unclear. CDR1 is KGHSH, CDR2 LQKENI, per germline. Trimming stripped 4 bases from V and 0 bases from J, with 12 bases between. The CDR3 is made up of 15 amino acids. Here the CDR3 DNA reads TGTGCCAGCTCACTACGCGGCCAGCTGAACACTGAAGCTTTCTTT. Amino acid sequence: CASSLRGQLNTEAFF.

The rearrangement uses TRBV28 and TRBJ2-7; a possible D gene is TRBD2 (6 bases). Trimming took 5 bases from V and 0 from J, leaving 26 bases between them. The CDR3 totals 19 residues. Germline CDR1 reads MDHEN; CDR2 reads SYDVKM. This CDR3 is CASSRGGRASTGGSYEQYF. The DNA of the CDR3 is TGTGCCAGCAGTCGGGGAGGCAGGGCCTCTACCGGGGGCTCCTACGAGCAGTACTTC.

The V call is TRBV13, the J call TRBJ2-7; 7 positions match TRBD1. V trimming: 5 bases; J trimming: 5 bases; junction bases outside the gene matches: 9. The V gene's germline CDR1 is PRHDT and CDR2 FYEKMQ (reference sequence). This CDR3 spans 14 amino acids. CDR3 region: CASSPGQAWDEQYF. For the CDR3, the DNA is TGTGCCAGCAGCCCCGGACAGGCATGGGACGAGCAGTACTTC.

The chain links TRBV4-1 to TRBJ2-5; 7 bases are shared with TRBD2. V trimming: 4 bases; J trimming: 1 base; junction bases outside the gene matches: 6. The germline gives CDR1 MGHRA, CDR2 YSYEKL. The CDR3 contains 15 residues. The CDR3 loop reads CASSRVGTTQETQYF. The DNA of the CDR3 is TGCGCCAGCAGCCGGGTCGGGACTACCCAAGAGACCCAGTACTTC.

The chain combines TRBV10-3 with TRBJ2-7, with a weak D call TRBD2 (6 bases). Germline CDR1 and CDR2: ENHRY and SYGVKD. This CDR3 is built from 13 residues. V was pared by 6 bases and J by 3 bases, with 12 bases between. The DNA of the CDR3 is TGTGCCATCAGGTCCGGGGGAGTCTACGAGCAGTACTTC. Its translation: CAIRSGGVYEQYF.

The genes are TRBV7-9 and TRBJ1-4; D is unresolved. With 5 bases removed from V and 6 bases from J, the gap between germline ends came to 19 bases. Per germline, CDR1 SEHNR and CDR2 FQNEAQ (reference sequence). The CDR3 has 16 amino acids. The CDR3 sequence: CASSVPGDLSYEKLFF. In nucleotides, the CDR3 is TGTGCCAGCAGCGTTCCAGGTGATCTTAGTTATGAAAAACTGTTTTTT.

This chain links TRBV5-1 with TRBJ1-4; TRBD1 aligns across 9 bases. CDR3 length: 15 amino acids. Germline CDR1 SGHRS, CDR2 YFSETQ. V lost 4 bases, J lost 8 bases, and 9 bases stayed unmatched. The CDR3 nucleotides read TGCGCCAGCAGCGGTTCCGGGACAGGGAACGAAAAACTGTTTTTT. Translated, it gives CASSGSGTGNEKLFF.

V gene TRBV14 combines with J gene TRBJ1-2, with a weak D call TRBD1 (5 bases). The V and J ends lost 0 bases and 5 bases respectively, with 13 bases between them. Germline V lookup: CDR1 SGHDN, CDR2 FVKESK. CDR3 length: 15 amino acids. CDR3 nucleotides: TGTGCCAGCAGCCAAGATGAAGGACACCTATATGGCTACACCTTC. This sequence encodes CASSQDEGHLYGYTF.

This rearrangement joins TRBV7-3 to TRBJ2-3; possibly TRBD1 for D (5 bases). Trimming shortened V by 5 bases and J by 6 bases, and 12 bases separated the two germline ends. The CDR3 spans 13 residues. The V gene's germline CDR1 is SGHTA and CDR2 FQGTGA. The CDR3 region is CASSRSRGDTQYF. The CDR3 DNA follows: TGTGCCAGCAGCCGTTCTAGGGGCGATACGCAGTATTTT.

The CDR3: CASSYSGAGDEKLFF. The CDR3 DNA reads as TGTGCCAGCAGTTACTCAGGAGCGGGGGATGAAAAACTGTTTTTT. The V call is TRBV6-5, the J call TRBJ1-4; possible D gene TRBD1, 5 bases. Germline V gives CDR1 MNHEY, CDR2 SVGAGI. With 0 bases removed from V and 6 bases from J, the gap between germline ends came to 11 bases. This CDR3 comprises 15 residues.

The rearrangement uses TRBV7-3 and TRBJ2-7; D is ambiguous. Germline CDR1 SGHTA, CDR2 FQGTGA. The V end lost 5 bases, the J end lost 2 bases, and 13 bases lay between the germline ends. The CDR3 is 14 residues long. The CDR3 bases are TGTGCCAGCAGCGCCTCCATTGGGCCCTACGAGCAGTACTTC. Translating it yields CASSASIGPYEQYF.

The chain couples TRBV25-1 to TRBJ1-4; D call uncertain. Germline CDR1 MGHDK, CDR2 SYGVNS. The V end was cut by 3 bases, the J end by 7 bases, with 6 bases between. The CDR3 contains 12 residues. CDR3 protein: CASSDQFEKLFF. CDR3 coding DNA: TGTGCCAGCAGTGACCAGTTTGAAAAACTGTTTTTT.

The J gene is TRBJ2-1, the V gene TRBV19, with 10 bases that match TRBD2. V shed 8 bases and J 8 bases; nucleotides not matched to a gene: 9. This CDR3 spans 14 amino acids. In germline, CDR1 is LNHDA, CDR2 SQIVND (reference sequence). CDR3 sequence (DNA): TGTGCCAGTTCGAGCGGGGGGGCCCCGGATGAGCAGTTCTTC. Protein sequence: CASSSGGAPDEQFF.